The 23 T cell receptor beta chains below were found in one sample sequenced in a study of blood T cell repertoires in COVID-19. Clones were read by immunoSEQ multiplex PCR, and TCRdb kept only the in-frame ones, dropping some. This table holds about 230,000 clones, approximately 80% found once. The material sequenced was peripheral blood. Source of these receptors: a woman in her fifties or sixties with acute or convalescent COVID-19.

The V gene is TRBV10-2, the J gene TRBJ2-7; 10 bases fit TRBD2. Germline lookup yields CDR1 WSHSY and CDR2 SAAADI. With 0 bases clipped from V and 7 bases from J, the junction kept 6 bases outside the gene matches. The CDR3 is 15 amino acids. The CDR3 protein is CASSESSGGRQEQYF. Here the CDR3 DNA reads TGCGCCAGCAGTGAGTCTAGCGGGGGGAGGCAAGAGCAGTACTTC.

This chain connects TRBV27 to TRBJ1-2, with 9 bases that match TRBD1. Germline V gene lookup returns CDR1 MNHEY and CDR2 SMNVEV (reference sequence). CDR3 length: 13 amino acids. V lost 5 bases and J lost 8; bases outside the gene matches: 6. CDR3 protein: CASSPRDREGYTF. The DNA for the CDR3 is TGTGCCAGCAGTCCCCGGGACAGGGAAGGCTACACCTTC.

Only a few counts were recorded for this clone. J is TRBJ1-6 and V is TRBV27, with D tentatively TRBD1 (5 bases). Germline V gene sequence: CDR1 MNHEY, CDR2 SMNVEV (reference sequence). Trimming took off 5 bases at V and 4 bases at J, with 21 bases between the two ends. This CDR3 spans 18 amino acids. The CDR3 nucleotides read TGTGCCAGCAGTGAATCGCCGGGTGGGGCCAGATATAATTCACCCCTCCACTTT. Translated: CASSESPGGARYNSPLHF.

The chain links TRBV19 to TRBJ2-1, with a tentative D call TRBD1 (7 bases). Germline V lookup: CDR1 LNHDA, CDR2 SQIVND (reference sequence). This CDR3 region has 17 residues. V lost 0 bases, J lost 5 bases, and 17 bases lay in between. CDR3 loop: CASSIEEGARWNNEQFF. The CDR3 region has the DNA TGTGCCAGTAGTATAGAGGAGGGGGCGAGGTGGAACAATGAGCAGTTCTTC. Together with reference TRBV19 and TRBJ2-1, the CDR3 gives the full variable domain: DGGITQSPKYLFRKEGQNVTLSCEQNLNHDAMYWYRQDPGQGLRLIYYSQIVNDFQKGDIAEGYSVSREKKESFPLTVTSAQKNPTAFYLCASSIEEGARWNNEQFFGPGTRLTVL.

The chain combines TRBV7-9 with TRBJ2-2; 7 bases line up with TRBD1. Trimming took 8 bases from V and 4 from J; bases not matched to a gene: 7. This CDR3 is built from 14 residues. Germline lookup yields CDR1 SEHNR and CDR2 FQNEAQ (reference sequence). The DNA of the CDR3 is TGTGCCAGCCTTGACAGGGCGGGCACCGGGGAGCTGTTTTTT. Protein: CASLDRAGTGELFF. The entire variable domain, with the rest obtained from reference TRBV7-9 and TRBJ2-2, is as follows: DTGVSQNPRHKITKRGQNVTFRCDPISEHNRLYWYRQTLGQGPEFLTYFQNEAQLEKSRLLSDRFSAERPKGSFSTLEIQRTEQGDSAMYLCASLDRAGTGELFFGEGSRLTVL.

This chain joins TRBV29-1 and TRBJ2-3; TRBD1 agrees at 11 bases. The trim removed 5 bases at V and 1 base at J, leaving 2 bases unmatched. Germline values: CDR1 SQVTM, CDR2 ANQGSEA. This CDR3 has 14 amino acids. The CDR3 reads CSVSGQGGTDTQYF. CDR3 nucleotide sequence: TGCAGCGTTTCGGGACAGGGGGGCACAGATACGCAGTATTTT.

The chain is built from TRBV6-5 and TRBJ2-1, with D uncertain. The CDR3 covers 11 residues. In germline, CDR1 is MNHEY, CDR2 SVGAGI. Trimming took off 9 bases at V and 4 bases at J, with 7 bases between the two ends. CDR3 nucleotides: TGTGCCAGTATGCGGTACAATGAGCAGTTCTTC. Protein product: CASMRYNEQFF.

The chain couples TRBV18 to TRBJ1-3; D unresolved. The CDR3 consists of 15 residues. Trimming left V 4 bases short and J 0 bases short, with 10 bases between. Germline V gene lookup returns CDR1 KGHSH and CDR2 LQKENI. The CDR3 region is CASSRAPYSGNTIYF. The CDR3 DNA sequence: TGTGCCAGCTCACGAGCTCCGTACTCTGGAAACACCATATATTTT.

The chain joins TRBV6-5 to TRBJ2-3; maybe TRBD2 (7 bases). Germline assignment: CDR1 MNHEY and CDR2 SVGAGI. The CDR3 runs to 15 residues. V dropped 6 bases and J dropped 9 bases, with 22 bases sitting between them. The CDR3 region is CASSGGGGHLGTQYF. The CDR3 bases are TGTGCCAGCAGCGGCGGCGGGGGCCACCTGGGAACGCAGTATTTT.

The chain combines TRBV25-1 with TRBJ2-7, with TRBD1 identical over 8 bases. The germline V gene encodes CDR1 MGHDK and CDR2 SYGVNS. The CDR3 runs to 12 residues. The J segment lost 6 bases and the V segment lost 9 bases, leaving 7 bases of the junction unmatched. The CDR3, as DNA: TGTGCCAGTCAGGACAGGGCTAGCGAGCAGTACTTC. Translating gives CASQDRASEQYF.

CDR3: CAISGDTYGYTF. Here the CDR3 DNA reads TGTGCCATCAGTGGGGACACCTATGGCTACACCTTC. The chain couples TRBV10-3 to TRBJ1-2; TRBD1 is a possible D gene (6 bases). The CDR3 is made up of 12 amino acids. The V end lost 4 bases, the J end lost 4 bases, and 7 bases lay between the germline ends. The germline gives CDR1 ENHRY, CDR2 SYGVKD.

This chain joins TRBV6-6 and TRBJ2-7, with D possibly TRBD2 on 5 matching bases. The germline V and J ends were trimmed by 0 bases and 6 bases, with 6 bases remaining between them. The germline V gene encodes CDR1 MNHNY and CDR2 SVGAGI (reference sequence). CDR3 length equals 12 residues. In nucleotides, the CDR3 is TGTGCCAGCAGTTACTCCGGGGTCGAGCAGTACTTC. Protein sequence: CASSYSGVEQYF.

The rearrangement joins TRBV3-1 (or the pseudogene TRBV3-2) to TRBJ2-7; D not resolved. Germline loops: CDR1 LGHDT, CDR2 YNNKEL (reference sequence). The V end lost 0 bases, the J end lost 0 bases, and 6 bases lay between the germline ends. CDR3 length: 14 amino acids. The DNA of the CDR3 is TGTGCCAGCAGCCAAGACCTCAGCTCCTACGAGCAGTACTTC. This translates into CASSQDLSSYEQYF.

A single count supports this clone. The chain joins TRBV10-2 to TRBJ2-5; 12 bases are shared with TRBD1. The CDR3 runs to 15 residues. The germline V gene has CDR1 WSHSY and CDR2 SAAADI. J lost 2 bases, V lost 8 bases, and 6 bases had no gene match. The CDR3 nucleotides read TGCGCCAGCGGGGACAGGGGGCGTCGTCAAGAGACCCAGTACTTC. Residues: CASGDRGRRQETQYF.

CDR3 amino acids: CASNQLAGVNNEQYF. The CDR3 coding sequence is TGTGCCAGCAACCAACTAGCGGGAGTTAATAACGAGCAGTACTTC. The gene calls are TRBV2 and TRBJ2-7, with TRBD2 matching over 11 bases. There are 15 residues in the CDR3. CDR1 and CDR2 (germline): SNHLY, FYNNEI. Trimming took 7 bases from V and 5 from J; bases not matched to a gene: 10.

The CDR3 coding sequence is TGTGCCAGTAGTATTAGGGGTACAGATCCCTACGAGCAGTACTTC. This translates into CASSIRGTDPYEQYF. The rearrangement uses TRBV19 and TRBJ2-7, with a weak D call TRBD1 (5 bases). Trimming took off 3 bases at V and 2 bases at J, with 14 bases between the two ends. The CDR3 spans 15 residues. The germline CDR1 and CDR2 sequences are LNHDA and SQIVND (reference sequence).

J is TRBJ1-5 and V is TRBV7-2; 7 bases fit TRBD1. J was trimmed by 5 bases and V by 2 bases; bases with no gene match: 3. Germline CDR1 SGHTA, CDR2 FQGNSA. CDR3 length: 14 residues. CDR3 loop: CASSLRDRDQPQHF. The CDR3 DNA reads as TGTGCCAGCAGCTTACGTGACAGGGATCAGCCCCAGCATTTT.

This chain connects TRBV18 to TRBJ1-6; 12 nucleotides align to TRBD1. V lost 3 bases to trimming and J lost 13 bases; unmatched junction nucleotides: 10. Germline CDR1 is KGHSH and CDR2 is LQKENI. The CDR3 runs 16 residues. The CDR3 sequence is CASSPRRDRGLEPLHF. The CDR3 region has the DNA TGTGCCAGCTCACCCCGGCGGGACAGGGGGCTGGAGCCCCTCCACTTT.

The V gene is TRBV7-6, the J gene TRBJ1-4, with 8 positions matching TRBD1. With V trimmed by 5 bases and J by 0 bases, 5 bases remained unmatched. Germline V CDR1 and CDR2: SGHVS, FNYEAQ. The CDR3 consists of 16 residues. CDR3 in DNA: TGTGCCAGCAGCCCATCCAGGGGGCCAACTAATGAAAAACTGTTTTTT. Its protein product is CASSPSRGPTNEKLFF.

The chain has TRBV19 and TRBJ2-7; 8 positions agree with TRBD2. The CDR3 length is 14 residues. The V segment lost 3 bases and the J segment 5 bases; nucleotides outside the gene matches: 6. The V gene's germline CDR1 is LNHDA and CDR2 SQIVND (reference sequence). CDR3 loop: CASSINSGSHEQYF. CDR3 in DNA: TGTGCCAGTAGTATCAACAGCGGGAGTCACGAGCAGTACTTC.

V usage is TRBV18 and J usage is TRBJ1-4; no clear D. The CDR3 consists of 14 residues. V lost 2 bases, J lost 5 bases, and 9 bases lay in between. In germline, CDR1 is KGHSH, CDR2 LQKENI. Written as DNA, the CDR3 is TGTGCCAGCTCACCAGGTTCGGAGAATGAAAAACTGTTTTTT. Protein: CASSPGSENEKLFF. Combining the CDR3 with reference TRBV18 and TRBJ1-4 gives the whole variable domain NAGVMQNPRHLVRRRGQEARLRCSPMKGHSHVYWYRQLPEEGLKFMVYLQKENIIDESGMPKERFSAEFPKEGPSILRIQQVVRGDSAAYFCASSPGSENEKLFFGSGTQLSVL.

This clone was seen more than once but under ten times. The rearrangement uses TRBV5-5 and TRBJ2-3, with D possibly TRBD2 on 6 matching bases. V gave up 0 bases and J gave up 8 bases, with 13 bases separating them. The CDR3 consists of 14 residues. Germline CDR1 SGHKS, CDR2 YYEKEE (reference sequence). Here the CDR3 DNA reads TGTGCCAGCAGCTTGGAGACTAGAGAGGGTACGCAGTATTTT. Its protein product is CASSLETREGTQYF.

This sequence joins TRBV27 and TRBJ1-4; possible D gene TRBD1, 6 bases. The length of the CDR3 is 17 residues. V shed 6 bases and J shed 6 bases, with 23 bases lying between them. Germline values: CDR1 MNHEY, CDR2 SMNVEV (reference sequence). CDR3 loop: CASRSLSTGLSDEKLFF. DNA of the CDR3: TGTGCCAGCAGGTCTCTTTCTACAGGGCTTTCAGATGAAAAACTGTTTTTT. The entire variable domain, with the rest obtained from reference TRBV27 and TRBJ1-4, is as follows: EAQVTQNPRYLITVTGKKLTVTCSQNMNHEYMSWYRQDPGLGLRQIYYSMNVEVTDKGDVPEGYKVSRKEKRNFPLILESPSPNQTSLYFCASRSLSTGLSDEKLFFGSGTQLSVL.